This T cell receptor (beta chain) comes out of a study of identical twins. Germline V CDR1 and CDR2: ENHRY, SYGVKD. The CDR3 loop spans 14 amino acids. With 6 bases clipped from V and 2 bases from J, the junction kept 5 bases outside the gene matches. One entry per CDR3 protein results from TCRdb running MiXCR on the 5' RACE reads. The sample shows about 700,000 distinct CDR3 sequences, approximately 9% of them seen only once. Study outcomes and limitations: The models systematically underestimated how much out-of-frame TCR alpha was shared in monozygotic twins. Twin pairs had excess sharing that was weaker in beta out-of-frame sequences.

Notes on this clonotype: Its antigen remains unidentified.

A further study also used this sample, focusing on yellow fever vaccine responses in identical twins.

The TCR originated in a woman aged 18-29 years in good health. Sequencing was performed on PBMCs. The chain employs TRBV10-3 and TRBJ2-5; 8 nucleotides match TRBD2. CDR3 amino acids: CAIRNSGEQETQYF. DNA for the CDR3: TGTGCCATCAGGAATAGCGGGGAGCAAGAGACCCAGTACTTC.